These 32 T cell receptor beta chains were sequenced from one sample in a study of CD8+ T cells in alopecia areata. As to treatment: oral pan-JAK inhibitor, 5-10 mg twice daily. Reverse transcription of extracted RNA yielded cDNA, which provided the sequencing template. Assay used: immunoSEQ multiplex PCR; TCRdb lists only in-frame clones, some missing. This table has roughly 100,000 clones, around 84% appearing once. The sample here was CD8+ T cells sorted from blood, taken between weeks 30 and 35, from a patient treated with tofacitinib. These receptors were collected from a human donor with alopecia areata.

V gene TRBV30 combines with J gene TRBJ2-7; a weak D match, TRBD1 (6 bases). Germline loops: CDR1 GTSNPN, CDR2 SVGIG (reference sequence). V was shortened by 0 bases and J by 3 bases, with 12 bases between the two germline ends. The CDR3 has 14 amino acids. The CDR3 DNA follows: TGTGCCTGGAGTGTCACAGGGTCTGGCTACGAGCAGTACTTC. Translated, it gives CAWSVTGSGYEQYF.

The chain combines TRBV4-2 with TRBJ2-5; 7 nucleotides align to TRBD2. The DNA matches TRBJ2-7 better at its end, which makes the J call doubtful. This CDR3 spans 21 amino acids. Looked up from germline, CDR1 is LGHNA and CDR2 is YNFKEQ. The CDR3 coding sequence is TGTGCCAGCAGCCAATTGGTTCGCGTGGCTAGCGGTGACCGTCCCCTCAACGAGCAGTACTTC. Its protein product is CASSQLVRVASGDRPLNEQYF.

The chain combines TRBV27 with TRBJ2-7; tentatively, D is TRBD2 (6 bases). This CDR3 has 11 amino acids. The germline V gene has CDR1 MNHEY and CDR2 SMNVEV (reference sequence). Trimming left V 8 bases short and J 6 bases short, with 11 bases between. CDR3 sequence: CASSVGGEQYF. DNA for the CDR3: TGTGCCAGCTCTGTGGGGGGCGAGCAGTACTTC.

CDR3 loop: CASSLVLRSRSYEQYF. In DNA, the CDR3 is TGTGCCAGCAGCTTAGTGCTGCGGTCACGCTCCTACGAGCAGTACTTC. The J gene is TRBJ2-7, the V gene TRBV11-2; D is undetermined. The ends were cut back, 1 base at V and 0 bases at J, with 13 bases in the middle. CDR3 length equals 16 residues. Germline CDR1 reads SGHAT; CDR2 reads FQNNGV.

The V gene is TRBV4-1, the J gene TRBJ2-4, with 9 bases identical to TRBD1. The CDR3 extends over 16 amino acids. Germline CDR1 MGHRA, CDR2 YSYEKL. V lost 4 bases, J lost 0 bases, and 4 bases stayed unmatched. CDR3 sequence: CASSPGQGLAKNIQYF. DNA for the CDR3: TGCGCCAGCAGCCCGGGACAGGGCCTAGCCAAAAACATTCAGTACTTC.

DNA of the CDR3: TGTGCCAGCAGCTTAGGGGGGACAGGGGGCTCCTACGAGCAGTACTTC. It codes for CASSLGGTGGSYEQYF. The chain has TRBV7-6 and TRBJ2-7, with 11 bases aligning to TRBD1. Germline V gene data show CDR1 as SGHVS and CDR2 as FNYEAQ. The CDR3 contains 16 residues. V was clipped by 1 base and J by 0 bases; unmatched bases: 2.

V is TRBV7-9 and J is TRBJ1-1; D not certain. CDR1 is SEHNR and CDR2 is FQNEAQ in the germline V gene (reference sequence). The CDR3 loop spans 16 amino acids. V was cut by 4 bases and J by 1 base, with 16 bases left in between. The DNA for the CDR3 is TGTGCCAGCAGCTACTCCTACCGGGATCCGAACACTGAAGCTTTCTTT. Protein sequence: CASSYSYRDPNTEAFF. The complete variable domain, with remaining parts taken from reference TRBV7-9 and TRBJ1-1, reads DTGVSQNPRHKITKRGQNVTFRCDPISEHNRLYWYRQTLGQGPEFLTYFQNEAQLEKSRLLSDRFSAERPKGSFSTLEIQRTEQGDSAMYLCASSYSYRDPNTEAFFGQGTRLTVV.

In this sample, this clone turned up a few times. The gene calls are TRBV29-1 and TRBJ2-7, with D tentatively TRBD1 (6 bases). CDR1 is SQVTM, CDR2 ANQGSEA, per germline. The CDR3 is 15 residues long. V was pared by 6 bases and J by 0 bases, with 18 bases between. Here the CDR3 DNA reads TGCAGCGTCTTCATCCCACAGGGTGGCTCCTACGAGCAGTACTTC. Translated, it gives CSVFIPQGGSYEQYF.

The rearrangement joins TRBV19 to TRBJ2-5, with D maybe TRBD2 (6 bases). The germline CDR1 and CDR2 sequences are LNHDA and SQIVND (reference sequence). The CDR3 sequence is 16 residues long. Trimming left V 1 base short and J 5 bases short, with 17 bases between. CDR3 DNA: TGTGCCAGTAGTATAGGTGTAGCGGATCATCGGGAGACCCAGTACTTC. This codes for CASSIGVADHRETQYF.

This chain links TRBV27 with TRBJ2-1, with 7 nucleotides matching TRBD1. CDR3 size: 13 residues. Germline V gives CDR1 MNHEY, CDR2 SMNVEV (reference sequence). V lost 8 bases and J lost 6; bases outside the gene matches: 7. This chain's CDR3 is CASGQVPFNEQFF. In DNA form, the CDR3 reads TGTGCCAGCGGACAGGTCCCCTTCAATGAGCAGTTCTTC.

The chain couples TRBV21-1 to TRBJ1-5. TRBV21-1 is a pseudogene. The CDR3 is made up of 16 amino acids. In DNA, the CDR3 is TGTGCCAGCAGTCTAAGGGGTCTGGGGGTGGATCAGCCCCAGCATTTT. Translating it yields CASSLRGLGVDQPQHF.

CDR3 in DNA: TGTGCCAGCAGTCCGAGTAAGGGGGGCCCCGGGGAGCTGTTTTTT. Its translation is CASSPSKGGPGELFF. J is TRBJ2-2 and V is TRBV27, with D possibly being TRBD1 or TRBD2 (6 bases each). V was clipped by 5 bases and J by 6 bases, with 16 bases between them. Germline assignment: CDR1 MNHEY and CDR2 SMNVEV (reference sequence). This CDR3 region has 15 residues.

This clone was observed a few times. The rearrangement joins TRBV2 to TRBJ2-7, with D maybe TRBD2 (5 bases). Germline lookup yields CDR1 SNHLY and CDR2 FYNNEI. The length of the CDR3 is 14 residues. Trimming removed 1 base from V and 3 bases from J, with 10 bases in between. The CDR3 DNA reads TGTGCCAGCAGTGAAGGGGCAGAGGGCTACGAGCAGTACTTC. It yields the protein CASSEGAEGYEQYF.

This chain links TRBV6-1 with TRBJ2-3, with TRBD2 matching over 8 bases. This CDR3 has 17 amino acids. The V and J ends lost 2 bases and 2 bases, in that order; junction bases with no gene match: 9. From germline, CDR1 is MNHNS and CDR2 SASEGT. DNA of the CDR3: TGTGCCAGCAGTGAAAGGGCGGGGGGCCTCCTCACAGATACGCAGTATTTT. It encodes CASSERAGGLLTDTQYF.

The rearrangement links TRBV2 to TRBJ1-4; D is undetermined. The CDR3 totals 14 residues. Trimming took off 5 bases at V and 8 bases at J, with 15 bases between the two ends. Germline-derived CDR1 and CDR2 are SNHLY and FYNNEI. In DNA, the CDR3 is TGTGCCAGCAGTACCATTAAAGGAGAGGAAAAACTGTTTTTT. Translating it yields CASSTIKGEEKLFF.

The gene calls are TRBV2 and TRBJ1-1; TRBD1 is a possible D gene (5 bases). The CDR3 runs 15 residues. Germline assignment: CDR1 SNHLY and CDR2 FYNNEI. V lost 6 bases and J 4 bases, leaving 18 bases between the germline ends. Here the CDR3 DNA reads TGTGCCAGCAGGGACTGGGGGTCGGGGTTCACTGAAGCTTTCTTT. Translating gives CASRDWGSGFTEAFF.

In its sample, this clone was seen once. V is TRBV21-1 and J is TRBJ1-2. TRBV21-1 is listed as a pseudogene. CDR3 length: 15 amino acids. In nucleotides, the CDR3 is TGTGCCAGCAGCAAAGAGGGAGGTACCCTCTATGGCTACACCTTC. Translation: CASSKEGGTLYGYTF.

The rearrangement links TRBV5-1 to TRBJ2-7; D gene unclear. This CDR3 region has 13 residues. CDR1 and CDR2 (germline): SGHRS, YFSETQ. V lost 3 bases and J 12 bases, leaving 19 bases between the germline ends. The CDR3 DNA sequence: TGCGCCAGCAGCTCTGATAGCAGTGAGGATTTGTACTTC. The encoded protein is CASSSDSSEDLYF.

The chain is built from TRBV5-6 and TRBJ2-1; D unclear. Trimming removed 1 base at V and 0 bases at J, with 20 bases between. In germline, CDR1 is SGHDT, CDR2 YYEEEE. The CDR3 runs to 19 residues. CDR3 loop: CASSLFPSGPESSYNEQFF. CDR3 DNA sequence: TGTGCCAGCAGCTTGTTTCCGAGTGGCCCCGAGAGCTCCTACAATGAGCAGTTCTTC.

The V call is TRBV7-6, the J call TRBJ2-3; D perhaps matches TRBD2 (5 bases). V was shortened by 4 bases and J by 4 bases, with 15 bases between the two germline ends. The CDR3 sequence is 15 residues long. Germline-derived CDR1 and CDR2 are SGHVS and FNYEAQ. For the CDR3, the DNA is TGTGCCAGCAGCTCCCGGGATGCGAGCCCAGATACGCAGTATTTT. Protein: CASSSRDASPDTQYF.

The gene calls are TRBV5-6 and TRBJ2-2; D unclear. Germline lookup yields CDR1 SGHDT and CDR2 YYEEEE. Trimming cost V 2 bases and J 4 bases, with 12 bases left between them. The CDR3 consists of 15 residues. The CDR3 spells CASSFVGDGTGELFF. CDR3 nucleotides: TGTGCCAGCAGCTTCGTAGGAGACGGCACCGGGGAGCTGTTTTTT. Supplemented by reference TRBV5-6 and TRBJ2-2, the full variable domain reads DAGVTQSPTHLIKTRGQQVTLRCSPKSGHDTVSWYQQALGQGPQFIFQYYEEEERQRGNFPDRFSGHQFPNYSSELNVNALLLGDSALYLCASSFVGDGTGELFFGEGSRLTVL.

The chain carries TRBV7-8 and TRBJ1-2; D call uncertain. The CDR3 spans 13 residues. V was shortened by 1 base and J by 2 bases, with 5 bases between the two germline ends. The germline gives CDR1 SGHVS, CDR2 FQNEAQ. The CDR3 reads CASSLGQNYGYTF. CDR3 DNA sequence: TGTGCCAGCAGCTTAGGCCAGAACTATGGCTACACCTTC.

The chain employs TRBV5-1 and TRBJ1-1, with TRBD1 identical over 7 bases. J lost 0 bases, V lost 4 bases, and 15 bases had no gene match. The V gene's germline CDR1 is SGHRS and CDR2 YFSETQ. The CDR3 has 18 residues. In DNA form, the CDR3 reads TGCGCCAGCAGCGGGGGACAGTTCTTGGGAGCAATGAACACTGAAGCTTTCTTT. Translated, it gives CASSGGQFLGAMNTEAFF.

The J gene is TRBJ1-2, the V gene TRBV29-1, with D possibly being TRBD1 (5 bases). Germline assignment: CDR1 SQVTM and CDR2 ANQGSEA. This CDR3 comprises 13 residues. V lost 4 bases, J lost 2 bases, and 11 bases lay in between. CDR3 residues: CSVGDGGNYGYTF. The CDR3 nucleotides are TGCAGCGTTGGTGACGGGGGGAACTATGGCTACACCTTC.

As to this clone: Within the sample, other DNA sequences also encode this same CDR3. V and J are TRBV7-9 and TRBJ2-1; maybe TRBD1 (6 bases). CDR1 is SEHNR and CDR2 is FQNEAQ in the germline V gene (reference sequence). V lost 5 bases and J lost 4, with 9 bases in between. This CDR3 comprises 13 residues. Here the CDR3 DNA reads TGTGCCAGCAGCAAGACAGGTTACAATGAGCAGTTCTTC. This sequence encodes CASSKTGYNEQFF.

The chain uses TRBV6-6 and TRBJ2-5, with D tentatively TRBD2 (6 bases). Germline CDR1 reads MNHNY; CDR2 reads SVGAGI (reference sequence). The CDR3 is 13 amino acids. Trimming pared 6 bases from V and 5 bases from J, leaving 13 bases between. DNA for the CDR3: TGTGCCAGCAGCTGGGACTCGGGGGAGACCCAGTACTTC. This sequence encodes CASSWDSGETQYF.

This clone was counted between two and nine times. The CDR3 sequence is CASNPRASGELFF. Written as DNA, the CDR3 is TGTGCCAGCAATCCACGGGCTAGCGGGGAGCTGTTTTTT. The V and J genes are TRBV2 and TRBJ2-2, with D uncertain. Germline loops: CDR1 SNHLY, CDR2 FYNNEI. Trimming stripped 7 bases from V and 7 bases from J, with 13 bases between. The CDR3 consists of 13 residues.

The CDR3 nucleotides read TGTGCCAGCAGCGTAACCAGGCGGGAGTGGCAGGATGAGCAGTTCTTC. It translates to CASSVTRREWQDEQFF. The rearrangement uses TRBV9 and TRBJ2-1; 7 positions agree with TRBD2. The V gene end was trimmed by 1 base and the J gene end by 8 bases; junction bases not matched to a gene: 12. The CDR3 length is 16 residues. The germline V gene encodes CDR1 SGDLS and CDR2 YYNGEE.

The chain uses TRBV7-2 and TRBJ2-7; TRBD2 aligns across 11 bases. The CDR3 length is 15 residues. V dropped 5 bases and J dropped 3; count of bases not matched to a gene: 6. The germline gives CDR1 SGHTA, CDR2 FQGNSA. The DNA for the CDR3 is TGTGCCAGCAGCCAATCCGGGACTAGCGGCTACGAGCAGTACTTC. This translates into CASSQSGTSGYEQYF.

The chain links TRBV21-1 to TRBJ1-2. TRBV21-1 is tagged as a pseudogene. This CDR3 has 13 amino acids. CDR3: CASSKYGFGGYTF. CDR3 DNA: TGTGCCAGCAGCAAATATGGGTTTGGAGGCTACACCTTC.

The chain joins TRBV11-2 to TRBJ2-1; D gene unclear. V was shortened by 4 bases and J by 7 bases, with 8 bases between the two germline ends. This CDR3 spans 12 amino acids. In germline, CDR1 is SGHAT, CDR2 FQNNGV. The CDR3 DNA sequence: TGTGCCAGCAGCTCCGGTTTGAATGAGCAGTTCTTC. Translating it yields CASSSGLNEQFF.

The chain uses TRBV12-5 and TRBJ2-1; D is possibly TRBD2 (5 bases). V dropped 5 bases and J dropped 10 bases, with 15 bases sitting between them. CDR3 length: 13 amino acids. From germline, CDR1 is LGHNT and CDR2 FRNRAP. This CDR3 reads CASGPGLGIEQFF. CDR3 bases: TGTGCTAGTGGTCCTGGACTGGGGATAGAGCAGTTCTTC.